The source of this T cell receptor (beta chain) is a study of blood T cells in healthy people across ages. General study findings and limits: More naive CD4+ cells and higher diversity marked long-lived donors relative to aged donors.

Germline loops: CDR1 SGHTA, CDR2 FQGNSA. The CDR3 is made up of 13 amino acids. The V gene lost 5 bases and the J gene lost 6 bases, with 14 bases spanning the gap. A remark on this clonotype: Its antigen is currently unknown. This clone may be a read error of a much larger clone one base away.

Primers used in a second PCR of about 6 to 12 cycles were a sample-barcoded 5' primer and a J-beta primer mix. TCRdb recomputed calls from the 5' RACE reads with MiXCR, one row per CDR3 protein. The profile shows some 1.5 million distinct CDR3 sequences, 28% of them singletons. There were at least 5.5 micrograms of total RNA extracted from every sample. The source material was blood. This chain uses TRBV7-2 with TRBJ2-7, with D perhaps being TRBD1 or TRBD2 (5 bases each). The source is a woman in her twenties or thirties in good health. The CDR3 protein is CASSRGGACEQYF. Here the CDR3 DNA reads TGTGCCAGCAGCCGGGGTGGGGCCTGCGAGCAGTACTTC.